These 13 T cell receptor beta chains were all obtained from the same sample, sequenced in a study of identical twins. TCRdb reanalysed the 5' RACE reads using MiXCR and keeps one entry per CDR3 protein. The table lists about 520,000 distinct CDR3 sequences, 20% to 25% of them singletons. The same sample was also used in a study of T cells expressing NK-cell markers.

Sequencing was done on a sample of CD4+ T cells sorted from blood. The receptors derive from a woman younger than 30 in good health.

The rearrangement links TRBV18 to TRBJ2-7, with 8 nucleotides matching TRBD1. With 4 bases clipped from V and 6 bases from J, the junction kept 11 bases outside the gene matches. Germline V CDR1 and CDR2: KGHSH, LQKENI. CDR3 length: 15 amino acids. CDR3 sequence: CASSLDRAPLGEQYF. CDR3 in DNA: TGTGCCAGCTCACTGGACAGGGCACCCCTTGGCGAGCAGTACTTC.

In this sample, this clonotype turned up a few times. The rearrangement links TRBV7-9 to TRBJ2-1; no firm D call. This CDR3 is built from 17 residues. Germline lookup yields CDR1 SEHNR and CDR2 FQNEAQ (reference sequence). Trimming took off 0 bases at V and 3 bases at J, with 15 bases between the two ends. The CDR3 nucleotides are TGTGCCAGCAGCTTAGCAAGCAGGAAGGGATTCTACAATGAGCAGTTCTTC. Protein: CASSLASRKGFYNEQFF.

This clonotype has a handful of counts. This chain connects TRBV20-1 to TRBJ1-4; 8 bases line up with TRBD1. Per the germline V gene, CDR1 is DFQATT and CDR2 is SNEGSKA (reference sequence). V lost 1 base, J lost 7 bases, and 2 bases stayed unmatched. This CDR3 comprises 13 residues. The CDR3 nucleotides are TGCAGTGCTAGAGGGACAGGGACTGAAAAACTGTTTTTT. It translates to CSARGTGTEKLFF.

This clonotype was counted a few times. This chain uses TRBV5-1 with TRBJ1-1, with unresolved D. With 0 bases removed from V and 0 bases from J, the gap between germline ends came to 12 bases. The CDR3 is 16 residues long. Per the germline V gene, CDR1 is SGHRS and CDR2 is YFSETQ. CDR3 residues: CASSLEVVSMNTEAFF. CDR3 coding DNA: TGCGCCAGCAGCTTGGAGGTCGTCAGCATGAACACTGAAGCTTTCTTT.

Regarding this clonotype: Given a much more abundant clone one base away, this may be a read error. The genes are TRBV29-1 and TRBJ2-1; a weak D match, TRBD2 (6 bases). Germline V gene data show CDR1 as SQVTM and CDR2 as ANQGSEA. The V end was cut by 7 bases, the J end by 6 bases, with 13 bases between. This CDR3 has 12 amino acids. CDR3 nucleotide sequence: TGCAGCGCCGGAGGGTCTGGCAATGAGCAGTTCTTC. This codes for CSAGGSGNEQFF.

The CDR3 region is CASAGYTDTQYF. CDR3 sequence (DNA): TGTGCCAGCGCGGGATACACAGATACGCAGTATTTT. The chain uses TRBV2 and TRBJ2-3; D may be TRBD2 (6 bases). Germline loops: CDR1 SNHLY, CDR2 FYNNEI. The CDR3 totals 12 residues. V dropped 8 bases and J dropped 2 bases, with 8 bases sitting between them.

This chain links TRBV11-2 with TRBJ2-5; D is uncertain. CDR1 and CDR2 from the germline V gene are SGHAT and FQNNGV. The V and J ends lost 5 bases and 5 bases respectively, with 15 bases between them. This CDR3 comprises 14 residues. CDR3 protein: CASSRAPLGETQYF. CDR3 bases: TGTGCCAGCAGCCGCGCACCCTTGGGGGAGACCCAGTACTTC.

This clonotype was detected ten times or more. The rearrangement uses TRBV10-3 and TRBJ2-7, with 7 positions matching TRBD2. This CDR3 spans 16 amino acids. The V gene's germline CDR1 is ENHRY and CDR2 SYGVKD. Trimming removed 6 bases from V and 0 bases from J; junction bases left unmatched: 11. The CDR3 loop reads CAIRTPLAENSYEQYF. Here the CDR3 DNA reads TGTGCCATCAGGACCCCTCTAGCGGAAAACTCCTACGAGCAGTACTTC.

The gene calls are TRBV20-1 and TRBJ2-7; TRBD2 aligns across 10 bases. CDR1 is DFQATT, CDR2 SNEGSKA, per germline (reference sequence). V trimming: 6 bases; J trimming: 9 bases; junction bases outside the gene matches: 11. The CDR3 length is 13 residues. In DNA, the CDR3 is TGCAGTGCGAAGCGGGAGGGCGGTACGCCGCAGTACTTC. It codes for CSAKREGGTPQYF.

This rearrangement joins TRBV12-3 or TRBV12-4 to TRBJ2-3, with TRBD2 as a possible D gene (6 bases). With 3 bases removed from V and 6 bases from J, the gap between germline ends came to 16 bases. The CDR3 runs 15 residues. The chain's CDR3 is CASSLGLLPGDTQYF. CDR3 coding DNA: TGTGCCAGCAGTTTGGGACTCCTCCCAGGGGATACGCAGTATTTT.

This clonotype was observed a few times. V gene TRBV27 combines with J gene TRBJ2-1; 7 nucleotides line up with TRBD2. CDR1 and CDR2 (germline): MNHEY, SMNVEV (reference sequence). Trimming removed 1 base from V and 0 bases from J; junction bases left unmatched: 3. The CDR3 covers 16 residues. The CDR3 DNA reads as TGTGCCAGCAGTTTATTAGGCGGGAGCTCCTACAATGAGCAGTTCTTC. Its protein product is CASSLLGGSSYNEQFF.

This rearrangement joins TRBV11-3 to TRBJ2-5, with D possibly being TRBD1 (6 bases). The CDR3 has 15 residues. The V end was cut by 2 bases, the J end by 4 bases, with 14 bases between. CDR1 and CDR2 (germline): SGHNT, YENEEA. This CDR3 is CASSLNRELGETQYF. The CDR3 bases are TGTGCCAGCAGCTTAAACAGGGAGTTAGGAGAGACCCAGTACTTC.

This clonotype was observed a few times. This chain uses TRBV10-2 with TRBJ2-5; D is unclear. The V gene's germline CDR1 is WSHSY and CDR2 SAAADI. Between the trimmed V and J ends, which lost 0 bases and 10 bases, there was a span of 9 bases. The CDR3 is 12 amino acids. As DNA, the CDR3 is TGCGCCAGCAGTGAGTCAGGTTTACGCCAGTACTTC. Translation: CASSESGLRQYF.